A single T cell receptor (beta chain) is shown here with its context. Antigen unknown. A much larger clonotype is one base distant, so this may be a read error. This entry belongs to a study of T cells after yellow fever vaccination. Study-wide points: Bulk-population clonotypes that are abundant could appear as contaminants in FACS-sorted repertoires.

5'RACE template switching generated TCR cDNA, adding a universal primer site and UMIs. MiXCR was run by TCRdb on the 5' RACE reads, yielding one entry per CDR3 protein. This table holds some 250,000 distinct CDR3 sequences, 3.6% found once. Germline loops: CDR1 SGHKS, CDR2 YYEKEE (reference sequence). This CDR3 region has 13 residues. This receptor was taken from a man aged 18 to 30 who received the YFV17D yellow fever vaccine. Sequenced here: PBMCs, sampled 15 days after the yellow fever booster vaccination. The chain has TRBV5-5 and TRBJ2-2; D is uncertain. Here the CDR3 DNA reads TGTGCCAGCAGTCTAACTTACACCGTGGAGCTGTTTTTT. It encodes CASSLTYTVELFF.